The next 14 T cell receptor beta chains were all read from a single sample in a study of T cell responses to AZD1222 COVID-19 vaccine. Sequencing used immunoSEQ multiplex PCR; TCRdb keeps in-frame clones, though not all of them. In the table there are around 100,000 clones, more than 85% of which are singletons. Source: peripheral blood, taken on day 0 of AZD1222 vaccination. These receptors were taken from an adult in good health.

The chain couples TRBV7-8 to TRBJ2-7; D possibly corresponds to TRBD2 (6 bases). Germline-derived CDR1 and CDR2 are SGHVS and FQNEAQ. V was cut by 5 bases and J by 2 bases, with 28 bases left in between. CDR3 length: 19 amino acids. CDR3 coding DNA: TGTGCCAGCAGCCTTGGCCTTGCCTGGAATAGCGGACCGACCTACGAGCAGTACTTC. It specifies CASSLGLAWNSGPTYEQYF.

The chain is built from TRBV30 and TRBJ2-4, with 8 bases fitting TRBD2. Trimming took 4 bases from V and 8 from J; bases not matched to a gene: 4. This CDR3 is built from 12 residues. Germline assignment: CDR1 GTSNPN and CDR2 SVGIG (reference sequence). The CDR3 region has the DNA TGTGCCTGGACGATCGGGGGGGACATTCAGTACTTC. It yields the protein CAWTIGGDIQYF.

V and J are TRBV18 and TRBJ1-5, with D perhaps TRBD1 (6 bases). Trimming cost V 0 bases and J 2 bases, with 11 bases left between them. Germline CDR1 is KGHSH and CDR2 is LQKENI. The CDR3 is made up of 16 amino acids. This chain's CDR3 is CASSPPQGGGNQPQHF. Here the CDR3 DNA reads TGTGCCAGCTCACCACCACAGGGAGGGGGCAATCAGCCCCAGCATTTT.

The chain links TRBV15 to TRBJ1-3, with D unclear. From germline, CDR1 is LNHNV and CDR2 YYDKDF (reference sequence). Trimming took off 5 bases at V and 8 bases at J, with 19 bases between the two ends. This CDR3 is built from 15 residues. In nucleotides, the CDR3 is TGTGCCACCAGCCTGGAAAATGCGAGACGAGACACCATATATTTT. Its protein product is CATSLENARRDTIYF.

The rearrangement joins TRBV29-1 to TRBJ1-2; D possibly corresponds to TRBD1 (6 bases). Between the trimmed V and J ends, which lost 3 bases and 3 bases, there was a span of 14 bases. The germline CDR1 and CDR2 sequences are SQVTM and ANQGSEA. The CDR3 consists of 14 residues. The CDR3 loop reads CSVDQGRVDYGYTF. The CDR3 region has the DNA TGCAGCGTTGATCAGGGGCGAGTTGACTATGGCTACACCTTC.

This clone was seen just once. This chain links TRBV2 with TRBJ1-2, with D perhaps TRBD1 (5 bases). Germline CDR1 and CDR2: SNHLY and FYNNEI. The CDR3 covers 13 residues. The V and J ends lost 4 bases and 3 bases respectively, with 9 bases between them. CDR3 in DNA: TGTGCCAGCAGTGGGTGGGGGGACTATGGCTACACCTTC. Protein product: CASSGWGDYGYTF. The variable domain in full, with the rest retrieved from reference TRBV2 and TRBJ1-2, is EPEVTQTPSHQVTQMGQEVILRCVPISNHLYFYWYRQILGQKVEFLVSFYNNEISEKSEIFDDQFSVERPDGSNFTLKIRSTKLEDSAMYFCASSGWGDYGYTFGSGTRLTVV.

This chain joins TRBV3-1 (or the pseudogene TRBV3-2) and TRBJ1-6; D possibly corresponds to TRBD1 (5 bases). This CDR3 spans 14 amino acids. V shed 5 bases and J shed 6 bases, with 11 bases lying between them. Germline V lookup: CDR1 LGHDT, CDR2 YNNKEL (reference sequence). CDR3: CASSGRDRNSPLHF. Written as DNA, the CDR3 is TGTGCCAGCAGCGGCCGGGACCGTAATTCACCCCTCCACTTT.

The chain has TRBV12-3 or TRBV12-4 and TRBJ1-6; D is unclear. V lost 1 base and J lost 7, with 5 bases in between. The CDR3 contains 13 residues. CDR3 DNA sequence: TGTGCCAGCAGTTTAGATGGAAATTCACCCCTCCACTTT. Its translation: CASSLDGNSPLHF.

The chain has TRBV6-2 or TRBV6-3 and TRBJ1-1; D is unclear. The CDR3 has 13 residues. Germline V lookup: CDR1 MNHEY, CDR2 SVGEGT. V was trimmed by 2 bases and J by 4 bases, leaving 8 bases between them. CDR3 sequence: CASSYKWTTEAFF. The CDR3, as DNA: TGTGCCAGCAGTTACAAATGGACCACTGAAGCTTTCTTT.

The chain is built from TRBV29-1 and TRBJ2-3, with 9 nucleotides matching TRBD2. The CDR3 totals 13 residues. Losses at the gene ends were 5 bases for V and 3 bases for J; bases not matched to a gene: 3. Germline CDR1 SQVTM, CDR2 ANQGSEA. CDR3 nucleotides: TGCAGCGTTACGGGACTAGCAACAGATACGCAGTATTTT. Translated: CSVTGLATDTQYF.

The genes are TRBV18 and TRBJ2-1, with 11 bases aligning to TRBD1. Losses at the gene ends were 3 bases for V and 10 bases for J; bases not matched to a gene: 8. The germline V gene has CDR1 KGHSH and CDR2 LQKENI. The CDR3 consists of 15 residues. Written as DNA, the CDR3 is TGTGCCAGCTCACCCCTTGGGACAGGGGGGAGAGAGCAGTTCTTC. Translated, it gives CASSPLGTGGREQFF.

The chain employs TRBV9 and TRBJ1-6, with D perhaps matching TRBD1 (6 bases). The V end lost 4 bases, the J end lost 5 bases, and 13 bases lay between the germline ends. This CDR3 contains 15 residues. Germline V gene lookup returns CDR1 SGDLS and CDR2 YYNGEE. The CDR3 reads CASSTRTADNSPLHF. In DNA, the CDR3 is TGTGCCAGCAGCACCCGGACAGCGGATAATTCACCCCTCCACTTT. Combining the CDR3 with reference TRBV9 and TRBJ1-6 gives the whole variable domain DSGVTQTPKHLITATGQRVTLRCSPRSGDLSVYWYQQSLDQGLQFLIQYYNGEERAKGNILERFSAQQFPDLHSELNLSSLELGDSALYFCASSTRTADNSPLHFGNGTRLTVT.

This chain connects TRBV4-3 to TRBJ2-1; D is unclear. CDR1 and CDR2 from the germline V gene are LGHNA and YSLEER. With 0 bases removed from V and 4 bases from J, the gap between germline ends came to 10 bases. This CDR3 is 15 amino acids long. The CDR3 spells CASSQEPARYNEQFF. CDR3 in DNA: TGCGCCAGCAGCCAAGAGCCAGCGAGATACAATGAGCAGTTCTTC.

This rearrangement joins TRBV25-1 to TRBJ1-1; 11 bases agree with TRBD1. Unmatched junction bases numbered 3, after V lost 3 bases and J lost 3 bases. Germline values: CDR1 MGHDK, CDR2 SYGVNS. The CDR3 loop spans 15 amino acids. The CDR3 coding sequence is TGTGCCAGCAGTGACCCGGGACAGGGGGACACTGAAGCTTTCTTT. Residues: CASSDPGQGDTEAFF. Variable domain in full (rest from reference TRBV25-1 and TRBJ1-1): EADIYQTPRYLVIGTGKKITLECSQTMGHDKMYWYQQDPGMELHLIHYSYGVNSTEKGDLSSESTVSRIRTEHFPLTLESARPSHTSQYLCASSDPGQGDTEAFFGQGTRLTVV.